These 21 T cell receptor beta chains share one sample of origin, sequenced in a study of T cell responses to AZD1222 COVID-19 vaccine. Libraries were prepared by immunoSEQ multiplex PCR; TCRdb keeps only in-frame clonotypes and omits some of them. In the table there are about 120,000 clones, 75% to 95% of which are singletons. The material was peripheral blood, obtained 28 days after the second dose of the MenACWY control vaccine. The origin of the receptors is an adult who received the MenACWY meningococcal vaccine as a control.

The J gene is TRBJ2-7, the V gene TRBV10-3, with 15 bases aligning to TRBD2. Unmatched junction bases numbered 9, after V lost 5 bases and J lost 10 bases. In germline, CDR1 is ENHRY, CDR2 SYGVKD. CDR3 size: 15 residues. The CDR3: CAISLGLAGGDFQYF. The CDR3 region has the DNA TGTGCCATCAGTCTAGGACTAGCGGGAGGGGATTTTCAGTACTTC.

The chain joins TRBV5-6 to TRBJ2-7; 7 bases are a match to TRBD1. Trimming removed 4 bases from V and 4 bases from J; junction bases left unmatched: 14. There are 16 residues in the CDR3. In germline, CDR1 is SGHDT, CDR2 YYEEEE. The CDR3, as DNA: TGTGCCAGCAGCCTCTGGGGATGGGACAGCCGATACGAGCAGTACGTC. This encodes CASSLWGWDSRYEQYV.

The chain carries TRBV5-4 and TRBJ2-2; TRBD1 agrees at 12 bases. V lost 3 bases to trimming and J lost 4 bases; unmatched junction nucleotides: 4. The CDR3 sequence is 16 residues long. Germline V gene lookup returns CDR1 SGHNT and CDR2 YYREEE (reference sequence). The CDR3 DNA follows: TGTGCCAGCAGCTCGCCGGGACAGGGGGCCACCGGGGAGCTGTTTTTT. As protein: CASSSPGQGATGELFF. The entire variable domain, with the rest obtained from reference TRBV5-4 and TRBJ2-2, is as follows: ETGVTQSPTHLIKTRGQQVTLRCSSQSGHNTVSWYQQALGQGPQFIFQYYREEENGRGNFPPRFSGLQFPNYSSELNVNALELDDSALYLCASSSPGQGATGELFFGEGSRLTVL.

V gene TRBV11-1 combines with J gene TRBJ2-1, with TRBD2 identical over 13 bases. The CDR3 sequence is 16 residues long. Unmatched junction bases numbered 8, after V lost 4 bases and J lost 8 bases. Germline CDR1 SGHAT, CDR2 FQDESV (reference sequence). The DNA for the CDR3 is TGTGCCAGCAGCTCAATACTAGCGGGAGGGCTCTATGAGCAGTTCTTC. Its protein product is CASSSILAGGLYEQFF.

This chain connects TRBV4-1 to TRBJ2-1, with D possibly TRBD2 on 6 matching bases. Germline CDR1 and CDR2: MGHRA and YSYEKL. V was trimmed by 4 bases and J by 0 bases, leaving 13 bases between them. The CDR3 covers 16 residues. The CDR3 bases are TGCGCCAGCAGCCCTGTAGCGGAGAGCTCCTACAATGAGCAGTTCTTC. Amino acid sequence: CASSPVAESSYNEQFF.

This clone was found once. The chain recombines TRBV24-1 with TRBJ2-3, with TRBD1 matching over 10 bases. Germline loops: CDR1 KGHDR, CDR2 SFDVKD. V was clipped by 7 bases and J by 4 bases; unmatched bases: 16. The CDR3 loop spans 18 amino acids. CDR3 protein: CATSTANPRQGAADTQYF. The CDR3 region has the DNA TGTGCCACCAGCACAGCAAACCCCCGACAGGGGGCGGCAGATACGCAGTATTTT.

V usage is TRBV6-4 and J usage is TRBJ1-5; TRBD1 agrees at 7 bases. V was pared by 6 bases and J by 0 bases, with 8 bases of the junction left unmatched. CDR3 length equals 16 residues. The germline V gene has CDR1 MRHNA and CDR2 SNTAGT. The CDR3 sequence: CASRGTGEDSNQPQHF. The CDR3 DNA is TGTGCCAGCAGGGGAACAGGGGAAGATAGCAATCAGCCCCAGCATTTT.

The genes are TRBV5-6 and TRBJ2-3; the match to TRBD2 covers 13 bases. Germline CDR1 and CDR2: SGHDT and YYEEEE. Unmatched junction bases numbered 7, after V lost 4 bases and J lost 5 bases. The CDR3 is 16 amino acids. In DNA form, the CDR3 reads TGTGCCAGCAGCCCGTGGACTAGCGGGAGTTTAGATACGCAGTATTTT. This translates into CASSPWTSGSLDTQYF. Full variable domain (missing parts from reference TRBV5-6 and TRBJ2-3): DAGVTQSPTHLIKTRGQQVTLRCSPKSGHDTVSWYQQALGQGPQFIFQYYEEEERQRGNFPDRFSGHQFPNYSSELNVNALLLGDSALYLCASSPWTSGSLDTQYFGPGTRLTVL.

This sequence joins TRBV18 and TRBJ2-3, with TRBD2 matching over 9 bases. From germline, CDR1 is KGHSH and CDR2 LQKENI. The CDR3 length is 17 residues. J was trimmed by 2 bases and V by 2 bases; bases with no gene match: 8. The CDR3 DNA follows: TGTGCCAGCTCACCAAGAGGGAAGCGGGGGGCCACAGATACGCAGTATTTT. This translates into CASSPRGKRGATDTQYF.

The rearrangement links TRBV6-5 to TRBJ2-7; D gene unclear. The V end was cut by 7 bases, the J end by 1 base, with 11 bases between. The CDR3 extends over 13 amino acids. Germline CDR1 reads MNHEY; CDR2 reads SVGAGI. DNA for the CDR3: TGTGCCAGCACGCGCCATGATTCCTACGAGCAGTACGTC. This codes for CASTRHDSYEQYV.

The V gene is TRBV12-3 or TRBV12-4, the J gene TRBJ2-6; no firm D call. V lost 7 bases, J lost 1 base, and 5 bases lay in between. The CDR3 has 13 residues. The DNA for the CDR3 is TGTGCCAGCAAAGCTTCTGGGGCCAACGTCCTGACTTTC. This translates into CASKASGANVLTF.

This clone appeared once. The V and J genes are TRBV5-1 and TRBJ1-5; no firm D call. Per the germline V gene, CDR1 is SGHRS and CDR2 is YFSETQ. CDR3 length: 13 amino acids. Trimming shortened V by 4 bases and J by 4 bases, and 9 bases separated the two germline ends. CDR3 sequence (DNA): TGCGCCAGCAGCCCGGACGGGAATCAGCCCCAGCATTTT. Its protein product is CASSPDGNQPQHF.

V gene TRBV7-2 combines with J gene TRBJ1-2; 7 nucleotides match TRBD1. V was pared by 2 bases and J by 3 bases, with 12 bases of the junction left unmatched. The CDR3 consists of 17 residues. Looked up from germline, CDR1 is SGHTA and CDR2 is FQGNSA. CDR3 amino acids: CASSLYVGVTGDYGYTF. CDR3 nucleotide sequence: TGTGCCAGCAGCTTATATGTGGGGGTAACAGGGGACTATGGCTACACCTTC.

A remark on this clone: An end of the junction differs from the germline gene, which may be a read error. The chain carries TRBV5-5 and TRBJ2-4, with D possibly TRBD1 on 6 matching bases. Germline V gene lookup returns CDR1 SGHKS and CDR2 YYEKEE (reference sequence). CDR3 length equals 14 residues. In DNA form, the CDR3 reads TGTGCCAGCAGCTTGGGCCTCCACCGACAGGACAAGGACTTC. The encoded protein is CASSLGLHRQDKDF.

In DNA, the CDR3 is TGTGCCAGCAGTGAGGAGGGGACCCAGTACTTC. It yields the protein CASSEEGTQYF. This chain joins TRBV6-1 and TRBJ2-5; D possibly corresponds to TRBD2 (6 bases). Germline values: CDR1 MNHNS, CDR2 SASEGT. The V end was cut by 3 bases, the J end by 7 bases, with 6 bases between. The CDR3 is 11 residues long.

The rearrangement links TRBV28 to TRBJ1-5; 8 bases agree with TRBD1. CDR3 length: 17 amino acids. From germline, CDR1 is MDHEN and CDR2 SYDVKM. The J segment lost 0 bases and the V segment lost 3 bases, leaving 7 bases of the junction unmatched. The CDR3: CASSFSRGLYSNQPQHF. In DNA form, the CDR3 reads TGTGCCAGCAGTTTTTCCAGGGGGCTGTATAGCAATCAGCCCCAGCATTTT.

This sequence joins TRBV5-1 and TRBJ2-7; D possibly corresponds to TRBD1 (6 bases). The germline V gene encodes CDR1 SGHRS and CDR2 YFSETQ. CDR3 length equals 11 residues. V was clipped by 4 bases and J by 9 bases, with 11 bases between them. The CDR3 here is CASSMDSRQYF. As DNA, the CDR3 is TGCGCCAGCAGCATGGACAGTCGGCAGTACTTC.

The V and J genes are TRBV2 and TRBJ2-6; 7 positions match TRBD1. The length of the CDR3 is 17 residues. J gave up 0 bases and V 6 bases, and 8 bases lay outside the gene matches. From germline, CDR1 is SNHLY and CDR2 FYNNEI. The DNA for the CDR3 is TGTGCCAGCAGCCTGACAGGGCCTAACTCTGGGGCCAACGTCCTGACTTTC. This gives the protein CASSLTGPNSGANVLTF.

The J gene is TRBJ2-3, the V gene TRBV27; D possibly corresponds to TRBD2 (5 bases). The germline gives CDR1 MNHEY, CDR2 SMNVEV (reference sequence). Trimming took off 6 bases at V and 2 bases at J, with 15 bases between the two ends. CDR3 length: 15 residues. In DNA form, the CDR3 reads TGTGCCAGCAGGCTAGCCGGGCCGTCCACAGATACGCAGTATTTT. Its translation: CASRLAGPSTDTQYF.

J is TRBJ1-2 and V is TRBV4-3, with a tentative D call TRBD1 (6 bases). Germline V gene lookup returns CDR1 LGHNA and CDR2 YSLEER. The CDR3 contains 16 residues. Trimming left V 4 bases short and J 0 bases short, with 15 bases between. CDR3 coding DNA: TGCGCCAGCAGCCTCCAGTGGGGGGCTCCTAACTATGGCTACACCTTC. Amino acid sequence: CASSLQWGAPNYGYTF.

The chain recombines TRBV19 with TRBJ2-1; the D gene is possibly TRBD1 (7 bases). This CDR3 is built from 16 residues. Germline V gene sequence: CDR1 LNHDA, CDR2 SQIVND (reference sequence). V shed 3 bases and J shed 2 bases, with 14 bases lying between them. The CDR3 is CASSMRGRGAYNEQFF. The DNA of the CDR3 is TGTGCCAGTAGTATGAGGGGCAGGGGGGCCTACAATGAGCAGTTCTTC.